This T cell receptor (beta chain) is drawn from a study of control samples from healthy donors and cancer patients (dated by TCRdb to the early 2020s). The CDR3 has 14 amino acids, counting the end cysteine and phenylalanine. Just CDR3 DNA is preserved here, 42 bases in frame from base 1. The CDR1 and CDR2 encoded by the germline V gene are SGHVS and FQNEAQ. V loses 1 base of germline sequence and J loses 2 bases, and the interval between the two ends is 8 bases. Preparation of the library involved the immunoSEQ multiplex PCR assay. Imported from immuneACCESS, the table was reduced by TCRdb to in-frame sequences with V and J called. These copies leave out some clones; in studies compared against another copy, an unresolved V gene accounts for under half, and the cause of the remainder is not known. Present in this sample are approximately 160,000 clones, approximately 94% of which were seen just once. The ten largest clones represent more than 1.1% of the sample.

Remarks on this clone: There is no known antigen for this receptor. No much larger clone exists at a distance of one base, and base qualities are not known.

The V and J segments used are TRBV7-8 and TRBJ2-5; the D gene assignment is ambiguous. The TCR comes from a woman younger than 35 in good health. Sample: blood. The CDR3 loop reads CASSLGRFQETQYF. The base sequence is TGTGCCAGCAGCTTAGGAAGGTTTCAAGAGACCCAGTACTTC.